This T cell receptor (beta chain) was observed in a study of shared clonotypes between healthy human individuals. Study-wide background: Donors consisted of two women and a few men between 18 and 49. CD4 naive and CD4 memory each took three plates per donor, while CD8 naive took two and CD8 memory one. Study results and caveats: Richness estimates generally favored naive over memory subsets. The researchers took only blood, and tissue repertoires probably look different.

The CDR3 runs 14 residues. V shed 5 bases and J shed 0 bases, with 10 bases lying between them. Germline CDR1 and CDR2: SQVTM and ANQGSEA. Using immunoSEQ multiplex PCR, the repertoire was profiled, and TCRdb retains in-frame clones only, with some absent. The sample has fewer than 3 million clones, around 92% seen once; the top ten hold approximately 0.39%. In regard to this clone: Its antigen is undetermined.

The receptor's source is a man younger than 35 in good health. Some clones in this sample may be carry-over from other donors' samples. The V gene is TRBV29-1, the J gene TRBJ1-4; no clear D gene. Sequencing used naive CD4+ T cells from PBMCs. This sample's subset: CD45RA+ positively selected. The DNA of the CDR3 is TGCAGCGTTCTGGGAATTGCAACTAATGAAAAACTGTTTTTT. Protein product: CSVLGIATNEKLFF.